This T cell receptor beta chain came from a study of identical twins. TCRdb fed the 5' RACE reads into MiXCR, producing one record per CDR3 protein. The sample lists approximately 500,000 distinct CDR3 sequences, approximately 25% occurring once. V lost 1 base, J lost 5 bases, and 3 bases stayed unmatched. The CDR3 totals 14 residues. The germline V gene encodes CDR1 SGHNT and CDR2 YENEEA. This sample was shared with a second study, whose subject was T cells expressing NK-cell markers.

The chain uses TRBV11-3 and TRBJ2-5; 8 bases fit TRBD1. This sequence was found in a woman aged 18-29 years in good health. The sample comprised CD4+ T cells sorted from blood. As DNA, the CDR3 is TGTGCCAGCAGCTTAGGGACAGGGTTCGAGACCCAGTACTTC. Translating gives CASSLGTGFETQYF.